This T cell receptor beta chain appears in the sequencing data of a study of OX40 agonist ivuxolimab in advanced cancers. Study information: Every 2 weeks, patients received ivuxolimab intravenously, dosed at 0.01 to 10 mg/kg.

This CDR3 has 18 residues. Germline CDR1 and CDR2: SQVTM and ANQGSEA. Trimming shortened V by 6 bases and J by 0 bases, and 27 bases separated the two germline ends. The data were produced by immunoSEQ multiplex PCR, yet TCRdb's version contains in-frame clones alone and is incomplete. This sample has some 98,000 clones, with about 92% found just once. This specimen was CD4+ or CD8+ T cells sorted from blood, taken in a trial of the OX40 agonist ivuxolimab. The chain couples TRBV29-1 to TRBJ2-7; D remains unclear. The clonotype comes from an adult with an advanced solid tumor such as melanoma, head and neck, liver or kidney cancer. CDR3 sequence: CSVPIRRMDSASSYEQYV. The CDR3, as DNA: TGCAGCGTCCCCATAAGACGAATGGATTCTGCTAGCTCCTACGAGCAGTACGTC.